Listed here are 17 T cell receptor beta chains from one sample, sequenced in a study of yellow fever vaccine responses in identical twins. MiXCR was run by TCRdb on the RT-PCR reads, yielding one entry per CDR3 protein. The sample contains 2,000 to 2,500 distinct CDR3 sequences, about 7.4% of which appear only once. The sequencing used T cells from blood (PBMCs), unsorted or a sorted subset (not recorded which), collected approximately 25 months after vaccination. The source of these receptors is a woman in her late teens or twenties who received the yellow fever vaccine.

This clonotype was counted a few times. V usage is TRBV10-1 and J usage is TRBJ2-3, with D perhaps TRBD1 or TRBD2 (6 bases each). The ends were cut back, 0 bases at V and 4 bases at J, with 26 bases in the middle. CDR1 and CDR2 (germline): WNHNN, SYGVQD (reference sequence). The CDR3 spans 20 residues. CDR3 sequence (DNA): TGCGCCAGCAGTGAGTCGACGTTAGTGGGGCGTGAGGGGGGCCCAGATACGCAGTATTTT. It codes for CASSESTLVGREGGPDTQYF.

This clonotype rates as medium-sized. This chain joins TRBV7-6 and TRBJ2-2; D not certain. The length of the CDR3 is 15 residues. Germline CDR1 is SGHVS and CDR2 is FNYEAQ. The V gene lost 3 bases and the J gene lost 0 bases, with 8 bases spanning the gap. CDR3 protein: CASSFPQSNTGELFF. CDR3 in DNA: TGTGCCAGCAGCTTCCCACAATCGAACACCGGGGAGCTGTTTTTT.

This clonotype was counted a few times. The rearrangement uses TRBV10-1 and TRBJ2-1; 9 positions match TRBD2. The CDR3 runs to 16 residues. Trimming at V came to 3 bases and at J to 9 bases, leaving 12 bases not matched to a gene. CDR1 is WNHNN, CDR2 SYGVQD, per germline (reference sequence). The CDR3 here is CASSDPGLAGVAEQFF. CDR3 DNA sequence: TGCGCCAGCAGTGACCCCGGGTTAGCGGGAGTAGCTGAGCAGTTCTTC.

The chain joins TRBV6-2 or TRBV6-3 to TRBJ2-7; 8 positions match TRBD2. CDR3 size: 15 residues. With V trimmed by 3 bases and J by 5 bases, 9 bases remained unmatched. Germline V CDR1 and CDR2: MNHEY, SVGEGT. The DNA for the CDR3 is TGTGCCAGCAGTTATGAGGCGGCCGGGGGGGACGAGCAGTACTTC. It translates to CASSYEAAGGDEQYF.

This clonotype is judged large. A junction end diverges from the germline sequence, so it may reflect a read error. The chain employs TRBV5-4 and TRBJ1-2; 7 nucleotides agree with TRBD1. The germline CDR1 and CDR2 sequences are SGHNT and YYREEE (reference sequence). There are 13 residues in the CDR3. CDR3 sequence reads: CASSLGQTYGYTF. The CDR3 DNA sequence: TGCGCCAGCAGCTTGGGACAGACCTATGGCTACACCTTC. Full variable domain (remainder filled in from reference TRBV5-4 and TRBJ1-2): ETGVTQSPTHLIKTRGQQVTLRCSSQSGHNTVSWYQQALGQGPQFIFQYYREEENGRGNFPPRFSGLQFPNYSSELNVNALELDDSALYLCASSLGQTYGYTFGSGTRLTVV.

The chain has TRBV7-2 and TRBJ1-5; D not certain. The CDR3 length is 15 residues. Per germline, CDR1 SGHTA and CDR2 FQGNSA. Trimming left V 0 bases short and J 2 bases short, with 8 bases between. The CDR3 sequence is CASSLALGGNQPQHF. Here the CDR3 DNA reads TGTGCCAGCAGCTTAGCGCTTGGGGGCAATCAGCCCCAGCATTTT. Drawing the rest from reference TRBV7-2 and TRBJ1-5, the complete variable domain is GAGVSQSPSNKVTEKGKDVELRCDPISGHTALYWYRQSLGQGLEFLIYFQGNSAPDKSGLPSDRFSAERTGGSVSTLTIQRTQQEDSAVYLCASSLALGGNQPQHFGDGTRLSIL.

This clonotype ranks as medium-sized. The chain employs TRBV6-4 and TRBJ1-2, with D perhaps TRBD1 (6 bases). Trimming removed 9 bases from V and 0 bases from J, with 17 bases in between. The CDR3 contains 15 residues. Germline lookup yields CDR1 MRHNA and CDR2 SNTAGT. DNA of the CDR3: TGTGCCAGTCAATTCAGGGGCGAGACTAACTATGGCTACACCTTC. As protein: CASQFRGETNYGYTF.

This chain connects TRBV11-1 to TRBJ2-7; no reliable D call. Germline values: CDR1 SGHAT, CDR2 FQDESV (reference sequence). CDR3 size: 14 residues. The V gene lost 2 bases and the J gene lost 2 bases, with 10 bases spanning the gap. CDR3 region: CASSLSNTAYEQYF. The CDR3 DNA reads as TGTGCCAGCAGCTTAAGTAACACAGCCTACGAGCAGTACTTC.

This clonotype has more than one count but fewer than ten. The rearrangement links TRBV11-3 to TRBJ2-2; D is perhaps TRBD1 (6 bases). CDR1 SGHNT and CDR2 YENEEA come from the germline V gene. V shed 7 bases and J shed 4 bases, with 13 bases lying between them. The CDR3 runs to 14 residues. The CDR3 sequence: CASTQGGFTGELFF. The CDR3 nucleotides are TGTGCCAGCACCCAAGGGGGTTTCACCGGGGAGCTGTTTTTT.

This clonotype is deemed medium-sized (0.01 to 0.1%). The gene calls are TRBV7-6 and TRBJ1-2, with unresolved D. CDR3 length: 13 amino acids. Germline V gene sequence: CDR1 SGHVS, CDR2 FNYEAQ. V was trimmed by 5 bases and J by 3 bases, leaving 10 bases between them. The CDR3 reads CASSDDTDYGYTF. CDR3 in DNA: TGTGCCAGCAGCGACGACACCGACTATGGCTACACCTTC.

The CDR3 loop reads CASSPFPRGEETQYF. CDR3 coding DNA: TGTGCCAGCAGCCCCTTCCCGAGGGGCGAAGAGACCCAGTACTTC. The chain recombines TRBV11-2 with TRBJ2-5; D is tentatively TRBD1 or TRBD2 (5 bases each). The germline V gene has CDR1 SGHAT and CDR2 FQNNGV. The CDR3 totals 15 residues. V was clipped by 5 bases and J by 3 bases, with 16 bases between them.

This clonotype is categorized as large. The chain uses TRBV29-1 and TRBJ1-2; D ambiguous. Trimming stripped 0 bases from V and 9 bases from J, with 23 bases between. The germline CDR1 and CDR2 sequences are SQVTM and ANQGSEA. The CDR3 is made up of 16 amino acids. The CDR3 DNA reads TGCAGCGTTGAAGAAACCTCTTGGGATATCCCTCTTAGCTACACCTTC. The encoded protein is CSVEETSWDIPLSYTF.

In this sample, this clonotype turned up a few times. V gene TRBV11-1 combines with J gene TRBJ2-7, with 7 bases that match TRBD1. Germline V gives CDR1 SGHAT, CDR2 FQDESV (reference sequence). There are 16 residues in the CDR3. V lost 4 bases to trimming and J lost 3 bases; unmatched junction nucleotides: 12. The CDR3 loop is CASSSEDRLKLYEQYF. CDR3 nucleotide sequence: TGTGCCAGCAGCTCCGAGGACAGGTTGAAACTCTACGAGCAGTACTTC.

Only a few counts were recorded for this clonotype. V is TRBV7-2 and J is TRBJ2-2; 7 bases match TRBD2. V gave up 0 bases and J gave up 2 bases; unmatched junction bases: 3. The CDR3 has 16 residues. CDR1 SGHTA and CDR2 FQGNSA come from the germline V gene. As DNA, the CDR3 is TGTGCCAGCAGCTTAGCGGGGGGGGAAAACACCGGGGAGCTGTTTTTT. This sequence encodes CASSLAGGENTGELFF.

This clonotype occurred a few times. This chain connects TRBV7-2 to TRBJ2-1; 9 bases agree with TRBD1. V gave up 7 bases and J gave up 1 base; unmatched junction bases: 5. The CDR3 runs to 15 residues. The V gene's germline CDR1 is SGHTA and CDR2 FQGNSA. The CDR3 DNA is TGTGCCAGCACCCCAGGGACAGGGTCCTACAATGAGCAGTTCTTC. It yields the protein CASTPGTGSYNEQFF. Variable domain in full (rest from reference TRBV7-2 and TRBJ2-1): GAGVSQSPSNKVTEKGKDVELRCDPISGHTALYWYRQSLGQGLEFLIYFQGNSAPDKSGLPSDRFSAERTGGSVSTLTIQRTQQEDSAVYLCASTPGTGSYNEQFFGPGTRLTVL.

By share of the sample, this clonotype is medium-sized. CDR3 loop: CASSRAHTYEQYF. The CDR3 region has the DNA TGTGCCAGCAGCCGGGCTCATACCTACGAGCAGTACTTC. The rearrangement uses TRBV7-6 and TRBJ2-7, with D unclear. The germline CDR1 and CDR2 sequences are SGHVS and FNYEAQ. The V end lost 5 bases, the J end lost 2 bases, and 10 bases lay between the germline ends. The length of the CDR3 is 13 residues. Full variable domain (remainder filled in from reference TRBV7-6 and TRBJ2-7): GAGVSQSPRYKVTKRGQDVALRCDPISGHVSLYWYRQALGQGPEFLTYFNYEAQQDKSGLPNDRFSAERPEGSISTLTIQRTEQRDSAMYRCASSRAHTYEQYFGPGTRLTVT.

This clonotype was observed a few times. One end of the junction is discordant with germline, which a read error may explain. The chain has TRBV7-7 and TRBJ2-1; weak D call: TRBD2 (6 bases). The CDR3 has 13 amino acids. CDR1 is SSHAT, CDR2 FNYEAQ, per germline (reference sequence). CDR3 sequence reads: CASSAGTANEQFF. CDR3 nucleotide sequence: TGTGCTAGCAGCGCGGGGACGGCCAATGAGCAGTTCTTC.